This T cell receptor (beta chain) came from a study of blood T cell repertoires in COVID-19. Background on the study: Samples of COVID-19 (acute and convalescent) were obtained from the United States, Italy and Spain.

Individuals drawn from approximately 22 US areas were about 18 to 100 years old. Participant-given clinical history determined each cohort assignment. In the original processing: Using reference gene primer amplification, nucleated cell counts were estimated. Here immunoSEQ multiplex PCR was the method, and the copy in TCRdb shows in-frame clones only, minus some. V, J and clone size are taken as reported in that table, and D and trimming were inferred from the DNA itself. The sample comprises more than 200,000 clones, 90% to 95% of which are singletons, and 1.9% rests with the top ten. The J segment lost 6 bases and the V segment lost 2 bases, leaving 12 bases of the junction unmatched. This CDR3 is 16 amino acids long. Germline V gene data show CDR1 as KGHSH and CDR2 as LQKENI.

This chain connects TRBV18 to TRBJ1-2; 7 bases align to TRBD1. The sequenced sample was PBMCs or T cells enriched from blood (not recorded which). This sequence was found in a woman between 18 and 29 years old who had recovered from COVID-19. The DNA of the CDR3 is TGTGCCAGCTCACCATTATCTGACAGGGTCCAACATGGCTACACCTTC. It is translated as CASSPLSDRVQHGYTF.